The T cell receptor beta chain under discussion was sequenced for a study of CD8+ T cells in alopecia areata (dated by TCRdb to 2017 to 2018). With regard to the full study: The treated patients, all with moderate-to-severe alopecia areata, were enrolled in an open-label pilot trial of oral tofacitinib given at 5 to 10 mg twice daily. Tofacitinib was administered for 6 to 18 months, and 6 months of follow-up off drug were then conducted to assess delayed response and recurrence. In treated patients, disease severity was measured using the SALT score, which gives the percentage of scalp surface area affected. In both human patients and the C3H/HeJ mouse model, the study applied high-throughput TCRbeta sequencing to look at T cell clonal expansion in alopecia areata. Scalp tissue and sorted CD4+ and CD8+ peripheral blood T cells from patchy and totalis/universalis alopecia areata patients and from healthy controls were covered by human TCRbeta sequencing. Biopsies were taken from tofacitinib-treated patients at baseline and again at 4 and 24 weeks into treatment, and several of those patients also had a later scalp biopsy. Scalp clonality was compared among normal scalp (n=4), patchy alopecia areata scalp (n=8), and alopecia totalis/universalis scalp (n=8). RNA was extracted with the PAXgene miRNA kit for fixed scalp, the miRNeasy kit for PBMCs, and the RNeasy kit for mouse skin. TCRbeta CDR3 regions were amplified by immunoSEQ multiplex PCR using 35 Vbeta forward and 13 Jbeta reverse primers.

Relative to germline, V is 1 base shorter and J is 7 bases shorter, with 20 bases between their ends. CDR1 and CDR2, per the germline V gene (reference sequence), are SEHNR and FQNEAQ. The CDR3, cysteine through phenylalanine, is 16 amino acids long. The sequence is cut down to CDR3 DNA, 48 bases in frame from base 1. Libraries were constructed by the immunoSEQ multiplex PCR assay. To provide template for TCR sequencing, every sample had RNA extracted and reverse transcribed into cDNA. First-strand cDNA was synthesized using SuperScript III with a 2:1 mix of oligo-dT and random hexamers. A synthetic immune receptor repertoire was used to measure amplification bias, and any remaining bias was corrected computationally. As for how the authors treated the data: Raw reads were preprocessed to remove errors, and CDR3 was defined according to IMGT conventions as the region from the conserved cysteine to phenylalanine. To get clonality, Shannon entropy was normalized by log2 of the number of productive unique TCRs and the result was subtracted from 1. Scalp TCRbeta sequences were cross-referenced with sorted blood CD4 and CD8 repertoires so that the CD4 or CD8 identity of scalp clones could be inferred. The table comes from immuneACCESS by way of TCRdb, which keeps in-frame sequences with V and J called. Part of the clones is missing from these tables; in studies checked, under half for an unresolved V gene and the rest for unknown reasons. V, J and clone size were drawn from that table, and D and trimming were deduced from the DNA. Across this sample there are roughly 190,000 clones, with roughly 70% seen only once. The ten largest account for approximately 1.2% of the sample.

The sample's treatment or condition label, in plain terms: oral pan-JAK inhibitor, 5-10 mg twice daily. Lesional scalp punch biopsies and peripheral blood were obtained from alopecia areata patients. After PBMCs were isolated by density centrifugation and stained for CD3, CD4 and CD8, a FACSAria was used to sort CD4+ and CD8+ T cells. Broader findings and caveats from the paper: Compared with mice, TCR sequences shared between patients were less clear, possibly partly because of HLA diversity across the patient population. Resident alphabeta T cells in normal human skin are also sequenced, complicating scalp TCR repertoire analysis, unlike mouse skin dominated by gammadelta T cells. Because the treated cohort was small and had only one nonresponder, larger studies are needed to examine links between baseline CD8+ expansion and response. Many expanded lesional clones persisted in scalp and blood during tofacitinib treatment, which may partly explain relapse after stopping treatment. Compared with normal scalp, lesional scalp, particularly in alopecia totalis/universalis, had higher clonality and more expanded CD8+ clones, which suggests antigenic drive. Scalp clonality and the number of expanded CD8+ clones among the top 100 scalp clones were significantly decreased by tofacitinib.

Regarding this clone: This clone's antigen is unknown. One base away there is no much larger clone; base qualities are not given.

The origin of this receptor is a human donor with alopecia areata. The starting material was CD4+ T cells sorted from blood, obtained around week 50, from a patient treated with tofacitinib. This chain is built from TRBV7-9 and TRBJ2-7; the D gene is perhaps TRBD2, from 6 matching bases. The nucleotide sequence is TGTGCCAGCAGCTTAGATGCGGGGCCCGGACTTCATGAGCAGTACTTC. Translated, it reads CASSLDAGPGLHEQYF.